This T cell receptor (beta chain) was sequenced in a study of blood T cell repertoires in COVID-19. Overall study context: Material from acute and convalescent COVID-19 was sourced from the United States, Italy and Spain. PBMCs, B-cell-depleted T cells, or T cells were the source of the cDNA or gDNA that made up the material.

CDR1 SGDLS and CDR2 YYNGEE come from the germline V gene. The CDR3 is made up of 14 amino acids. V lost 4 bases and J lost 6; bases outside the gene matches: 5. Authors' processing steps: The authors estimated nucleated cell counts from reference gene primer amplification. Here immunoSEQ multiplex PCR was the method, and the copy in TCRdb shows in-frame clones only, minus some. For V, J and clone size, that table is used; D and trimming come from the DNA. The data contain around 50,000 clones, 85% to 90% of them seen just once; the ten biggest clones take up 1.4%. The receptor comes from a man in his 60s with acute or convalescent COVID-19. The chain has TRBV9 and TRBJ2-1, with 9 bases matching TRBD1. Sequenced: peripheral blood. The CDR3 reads CASSTQGARNEQFF. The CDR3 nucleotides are TGTGCCAGCAGCACACAGGGGGCGCGCAATGAGCAGTTCTTC.